The 31 T cell receptor beta chains listed next were all sequenced from one sample in a study of blood T cell repertoires in COVID-19. Using immunoSEQ multiplex PCR, the repertoire was profiled, and TCRdb retains in-frame clones only, with some absent. In the table there are fewer than 500,000 clones, nearly 90% of which are singletons. Sequencing was done on a sample of PBMCs or T cells enriched from blood (not recorded which). Every receptor here comes from a woman aged 18-29 years with acute COVID-19.

The CDR3 reads CASRRGQDQPQHF. The CDR3 DNA reads as TGTGCCAGCAGGAGAGGGCAAGATCAGCCCCAGCATTTT. The chain carries TRBV6-5 and TRBJ1-5; the D is unclear. CDR1 and CDR2 (germline): MNHEY, SVGAGI. V lost 6 bases and J lost 5, with 11 bases in between. CDR3 size: 13 residues.

This clone was seen more than once but under ten times. This sequence joins TRBV29-1 and TRBJ2-1, with D perhaps TRBD2 (6 bases). This CDR3 has 12 amino acids. Germline CDR1 reads SQVTM; CDR2 reads ANQGSEA. Trimming shortened V by 2 bases and J by 9 bases, and 11 bases separated the two germline ends. CDR3 nucleotide sequence: TGCAGCGTTGAATGGGGGGTGGGTGAGCAGTTCTTC. Its translation is CSVEWGVGEQFF.

The gene calls are TRBV7-6 and TRBJ1-4; D remains ambiguous. This CDR3 comprises 15 residues. Germline values: CDR1 SGHVS, CDR2 FNYEAQ. V was cut by 5 bases and J by 3 bases, with 13 bases left in between. The CDR3 region has the DNA TGTGCCAGCAGCAGGGAGGCGGTGCCTAATGAAAAACTGTTTTTT. It yields the protein CASSREAVPNEKLFF.

The chain recombines TRBV11-2 with TRBJ2-3; D is ambiguous. V shed 3 bases and J shed 2 bases, with 9 bases lying between them. This CDR3 has 14 amino acids. CDR1 is SGHAT and CDR2 is FQNNGV in the germline V gene. The DNA of the CDR3 is TGTGCCAGCAGCTTTACCAGAAACACAGATACGCAGTATTTT. This sequence encodes CASSFTRNTDTQYF.

The V and J genes are TRBV28 and TRBJ2-7, with 8 bases aligning to TRBD1. CDR3 length equals 16 residues. Trimming at V came to 4 bases and at J to 4 bases, leaving 12 bases not matched to a gene. Germline lookup yields CDR1 MDHEN and CDR2 SYDVKM. The DNA for the CDR3 is TGTGCCAGCAGTTCGACCATCGGACAGGGATTTTACGAGCAGTACTTC. Amino acid sequence: CASSSTIGQGFYEQYF. Supplemented by reference TRBV28 and TRBJ2-7, the full variable domain reads DVKVTQSSRYLVKRTGEKVFLECVQDMDHENMFWYRQDPGLGLRLIYFSYDVKMKEKGDIPEGYSVSREKKERFSLILESASTNQTSMYLCASSSTIGQGFYEQYFGPGTRLTVT.

The chain joins TRBV5-4 to TRBJ2-5; 7 nucleotides line up with TRBD2. The CDR3 is 15 amino acids. V was clipped by 4 bases and J by 5 bases; unmatched bases: 11. CDR1 SGHNT and CDR2 YYREEE come from the germline V gene (reference sequence). The CDR3 DNA sequence: TGTGCCAGCAGCCCCCTGACGGGGGGTATTGAGACCCAGTACTTC. Protein product: CASSPLTGGIETQYF.

This rearrangement joins TRBV5-1 to TRBJ2-4; 7 bases are a match to TRBD1. CDR3 length: 15 residues. CDR1 is SGHRS, CDR2 YFSETQ, per germline. With V trimmed by 5 bases and J by 6 bases, 11 bases remained unmatched. CDR3 amino acids: CASRPTTGVGNIQYF. CDR3 DNA: TGCGCCAGCAGGCCTACCACAGGGGTGGGAAACATTCAGTACTTC. The full variable domain, rest sourced from reference TRBV5-1 and TRBJ2-4, is KAGVTQTPRYLIKTRGQQVTLSCSPISGHRSVSWYQQTPGQGLQFLFEYFSETQRNKGNFPGRFSGRQFSNSRSEMNVSTLELGDSALYLCASRPTTGVGNIQYFGAGTRLSVL.

This sequence joins TRBV20-1 and TRBJ2-7, with D perhaps TRBD2 (6 bases). Germline V gene sequence: CDR1 DFQATT, CDR2 SNEGSKA (reference sequence). CDR3 length: 10 amino acids. This chain's CDR3 is CSSTSGEQYF. CDR3 in DNA: TGCAGCTCGACTAGTGGCGAGCAGTACTTC.

This clone came up a few times. The rearrangement links TRBV7-2 to TRBJ1-2; 7 bases match TRBD1. CDR3 length: 15 residues. J was trimmed by 1 base and V by 5 bases; bases with no gene match: 7. Germline V gives CDR1 SGHTA, CDR2 FQGNSA. CDR3 in amino acids: CASSTQGGGNYGYTF. The DNA for the CDR3 is TGTGCCAGCAGCACCCAGGGGGGAGGTAACTATGGCTACACCTTC.

The J gene is TRBJ2-6, the V gene TRBV24-1, with TRBD2 identical over 8 bases. Trimming at V came to 5 bases and at J to 0 bases, leaving 5 bases not matched to a gene. CDR1 and CDR2 (germline): KGHDR, SFDVKD. The CDR3 sequence is 17 residues long. CDR3 residues: CATSGGGLFSGANVLTF. The CDR3 DNA reads as TGTGCCACCAGTGGCGGGGGGCTCTTCTCTGGGGCCAACGTCCTGACTTTC.

This clone was found a few times. J is TRBJ2-7 and V is TRBV28, with a possible D match to TRBD1 (6 bases). Germline V CDR1 and CDR2: MDHEN, SYDVKM. The CDR3 totals 12 residues. V lost 4 bases and J 6 bases, leaving 10 bases between the germline ends. CDR3 nucleotides: TGTGCCAGCAGTTACAGGGAAGGCGAGCAGTACTTC. Residues: CASSYREGEQYF.

The chain has TRBV3-1 (or the pseudogene TRBV3-2) and TRBJ1-2, with D unclear. CDR3 length equals 12 residues. The V end was cut by 1 base, the J end by 6 bases, with 6 bases between. Per germline, CDR1 LGHDT and CDR2 YNNKEL (reference sequence). The CDR3, as DNA: TGTGCCAGCAGCCAAGGGCCCAATGGCTACACCTTC. It specifies CASSQGPNGYTF.

V is TRBV19 and J is TRBJ2-7, with TRBD2 as a possible D gene (5 bases). Germline values: CDR1 LNHDA, CDR2 SQIVND (reference sequence). V shed 5 bases and J shed 1 base, with 12 bases lying between them. The CDR3 runs to 14 residues. CDR3 nucleotides: TGTGCCAGTAGTCGGCTAGAGCGGTCCTACGAGCAGTACTTC. Translated, it gives CASSRLERSYEQYF.

The chain joins TRBV28 to TRBJ1-2; no clear D gene. Germline CDR1 is MDHEN and CDR2 is SYDVKM. The CDR3 has 12 amino acids. Between the trimmed V and J ends, which lost 6 bases and 3 bases, there was a span of 8 bases. CDR3 nucleotide sequence: TGTGCCAGCAGCCTTACATACTATGGCTACACCTTC. It encodes CASSLTYYGYTF.

The genes are TRBV9 and TRBJ2-1, with D perhaps matching TRBD1 (7 bases). V lost 0 bases, J lost 8 bases, and 12 bases lay in between. CDR3 size: 14 residues. Germline V gene sequence: CDR1 SGDLS, CDR2 YYNGEE. CDR3 amino acids: CASSVVGGGYEQFF. The CDR3 bases are TGTGCCAGCAGCGTAGTTGGAGGGGGCTATGAGCAGTTCTTC.

This clone was detected only once. The chain carries TRBV21-1 and TRBJ2-7; TRBD2 is the table's D call, not checked against the DNA. TRBV21-1 is a pseudogene. The CDR3 spans 16 residues. The CDR3 is CASSNRTSGLKDEQYF. DNA of the CDR3: TGTGCCAGCAGCAACCGGACTAGCGGACTAAAGGACGAGCAGTACTTC.

The V and J genes are TRBV2 and TRBJ1-6; 7 bases fit TRBD1. Germline values: CDR1 SNHLY, CDR2 FYNNEI. CDR3 length equals 16 residues. After removal of 4 bases from V and 4 bases from J, the junction contained 7 bases not matched to a gene. The CDR3 loop is CASSGPGTAYNSPLHF. CDR3 DNA: TGTGCCAGCAGTGGGCCCGGGACAGCTTATAATTCACCCCTCCACTTT. The full variable domain, in which reference TRBV2 and TRBJ1-6 provide the parts outside the CDR3, is EPEVTQTPSHQVTQMGQEVILRCVPISNHLYFYWYRQILGQKVEFLVSFYNNEISEKSEIFDDQFSVERPDGSNFTLKIRSTKLEDSAMYFCASSGPGTAYNSPLHFGNGTRLTVT.

The V gene is TRBV9, the J gene TRBJ2-1; 7 bases line up with TRBD1. The CDR3 has 14 amino acids. The germline gives CDR1 SGDLS, CDR2 YYNGEE. V lost 2 bases and J lost 7; bases outside the gene matches: 6. Here the CDR3 reads CASSVHGTANEQFF. CDR3 nucleotide sequence: TGTGCCAGCAGCGTTCACGGGACAGCTAATGAGCAGTTCTTC.

The chain recombines TRBV28 with TRBJ2-7, with 13 bases fitting TRBD2. Germline values: CDR1 MDHEN, CDR2 SYDVKM. This CDR3 is 15 amino acids long. The J segment lost 8 bases and the V segment lost 2 bases, leaving 6 bases of the junction unmatched. The CDR3 nucleotides are TGTGCCAGCAGTTTAGGACTAGCGGGAGAAGCCCAGCAGTACTTC. Amino acid sequence: CASSLGLAGEAQQYF. Drawing the rest from reference TRBV28 and TRBJ2-7, the complete variable domain is DVKVTQSSRYLVKRTGEKVFLECVQDMDHENMFWYRQDPGLGLRLIYFSYDVKMKEKGDIPEGYSVSREKKERFSLILESASTNQTSMYLCASSLGLAGEAQQYFGPGTRLTVT.

The J gene is TRBJ2-4, the V gene TRBV19, with no clear D. CDR3 length: 15 amino acids. Trimming cost V 5 bases and J 0 bases, with 11 bases left between them. Germline CDR1 reads LNHDA; CDR2 reads SQIVND (reference sequence). The CDR3 loop is CASSALLIAKNIQYF. The CDR3 region has the DNA TGTGCCAGTAGTGCCCTCCTAATAGCCAAAAACATTCAGTACTTC.

The chain joins TRBV28 to TRBJ1-5, with 7 nucleotides matching TRBD1. Per germline, CDR1 MDHEN and CDR2 SYDVKM. V dropped 5 bases and J dropped 5; count of bases not matched to a gene: 6. The CDR3 spans 14 residues. Written as DNA, the CDR3 is TGTGCCAGCAGTGGAGGGGGCATTCATCAGCCCCAGCATTTT. Its protein product is CASSGGGIHQPQHF.

This chain joins TRBV12-5 and TRBJ2-1; 7 bases align to TRBD2. J was trimmed by 5 bases and V by 5 bases; bases with no gene match: 9. The CDR3 has 15 amino acids. Germline V gene sequence: CDR1 LGHNT, CDR2 FRNRAP. The CDR3 bases are TGTGCTAGTGGTCCCAGGGAGCGGGAAAACAATGAGCAGTTCTTC. Protein product: CASGPRERENNEQFF.

J is TRBJ1-5 and V is TRBV20-1; 7 nucleotides match TRBD1. In germline, CDR1 is DFQATT, CDR2 SNEGSKA (reference sequence). CDR3 length equals 15 residues. V lost 3 bases to trimming and J lost 3 bases; unmatched junction nucleotides: 8. Written as DNA, the CDR3 is TGCAGTGCTAGTCCCAACAGGGGATTCAATCAGCCCCAGCATTTT. Its translation: CSASPNRGFNQPQHF.

The chain is built from TRBV3-1 (or the pseudogene TRBV3-2) and TRBJ2-7; 8 nucleotides align to TRBD1. Germline-derived CDR1 and CDR2 are LGHDT and YNNKEL (reference sequence). CDR3 length equals 18 residues. J lost 3 bases, V lost 1 base, and 14 bases had no gene match. Written as DNA, the CDR3 is TGTGCCAGCAGCCAAGTTATAGGACGACAGGGGTTCTTCTACGAGCAGTACTTC. Translating gives CASSQVIGRQGFFYEQYF.

The chain couples TRBV27 to TRBJ2-7, with 8 bases fitting TRBD2. Germline values: CDR1 MNHEY, CDR2 SMNVEV (reference sequence). This CDR3 is built from 14 residues. Trimming took 6 bases from V and 0 from J; bases not matched to a gene: 4. CDR3 bases: TGTGCCAGCAGCCCGACTAGCGTCTCCTACGAGCAGTACTTC. Protein: CASSPTSVSYEQYF.

The genes are TRBV28 and TRBJ1-5; no clear D. Trimming left V 6 bases short and J 1 base short, with 10 bases between. From germline, CDR1 is MDHEN and CDR2 SYDVKM. CDR3 length: 14 amino acids. CDR3 in DNA: TGTGCCAGCAGACTACCCACGAGCAATCAGCCCCAGCATTTT. Its translation: CASRLPTSNQPQHF.

The V and J genes are TRBV20-1 and TRBJ1-2; D remains unclear. This CDR3 comprises 11 residues. V was trimmed by 6 bases and J by 4 bases, leaving 9 bases between them. Germline CDR1 DFQATT, CDR2 SNEGSKA (reference sequence). CDR3 coding DNA: TGCAGTGCCTTTAACATCTATGGCTACACCTTC. Translated, it gives CSAFNIYGYTF.

A note on this clone: This same CDR3 is encoded by further DNA sequences in the sample. The chain recombines TRBV7-9 with TRBJ2-7, with unresolved D. Germline V gene sequence: CDR1 SEHNR, CDR2 FQNEAQ (reference sequence). Trimming stripped 6 bases from V and 3 bases from J, with 6 bases between. The CDR3 spans 11 residues. This CDR3 is CASSLYYEQYF. The CDR3 DNA follows: TGTGCCAGCAGTCTCTACTACGAGCAGTACTTC.

This chain uses TRBV28 with TRBJ1-6; the match to TRBD1 covers 9 bases. CDR1 and CDR2 (germline): MDHEN, SYDVKM. Losses at the gene ends were 6 bases for V and 10 bases for J; bases not matched to a gene: 7. The CDR3 spans 14 residues. The CDR3 bases are TGTGCCAGCAGGATGGACAGGGGCTTGTCACCCCTCCACTTT. Translation gives CASRMDRGLSPLHF.

A note on this clone: Other DNA sequences of this sample code for an identical CDR3. The rearrangement joins TRBV7-2 to TRBJ1-1; TRBD1 agrees at 7 bases. Germline loops: CDR1 SGHTA, CDR2 FQGNSA. The CDR3 totals 13 residues. After removal of 6 bases from V and 4 bases from J, the junction contained 5 bases not matched to a gene. CDR3 in DNA: TGTGCCAGCAGTTCGCAGGGGGGCACTGAAGCTTTCTTT. It translates to CASSSQGGTEAFF.

The chain links TRBV6-5 to TRBJ2-7; 7 bases match TRBD2. The CDR3 has 15 amino acids. V shed 6 bases, J shed 0 bases, and the junction held 8 bases outside the gene matches. The germline V gene encodes CDR1 MNHEY and CDR2 SVGAGI. The CDR3: CASSPIAGSSYEQYF. CDR3 coding DNA: TGTGCCAGCAGCCCCATAGCGGGCAGCTCCTACGAGCAGTACTTC.